The rows below give T cell receptor beta chains drawn from one sample of a study of cytomegalovirus exposure and HLA in healthy donors. Measured with immunoSEQ multiplex PCR; TCRdb has only the in-frame clones, and not every one. The repertoire holds approximately 110,000 clones, with 79% as singletons. The sequencing input was PBMCs. The receptor set was obtained from a young woman in good health and CMV-seropositive. The CDR3 runs from the conserved cysteine through the conserved F or W. A D gene is named only where the DNA matches it firmly. Clone size is given for some rows only: seen once, a few or many times, or a class if the clone is expanded.

TRBJ2-1 . TRBV4-1 TRBD2 CASSPPLGTSGTFNEQFF TGCGCCAGCAGCCCGCCCCTCGGGACTAGCGGGACTTTCAATGAGCAGTTCTTC
TRBJ2-5 . TRBV30 . CAWLRGSQETQYF TGTGCCTGGCTAAGAGGCAGCCAAGAGACCCAGTACTTC
TRBJ2-1 . TRBV9 TRBD2 CASSVAAGVTFEQFF TGTGCCAGCAGCGTAGCAGCGGGAGTAACATTTGAGCAGTTCTTC
TRBJ1-2 . TRBV27 . CASSLSGGLKGYTF TGTGCCAGCAGTTTATCCGGGGGTCTCAAGGGCTACACCTTC
TRBJ2-6 . TRBV5-1 TRBD1 CASSLWDRGRANVLTF TGCGCCAGCAGCTTGTGGGACAGGGGTAGGGCCAACGTCCTGACTTTC
TRBJ2-1 once TRBV6-5 . CASSYVLAPYNEQFF TGTGCCAGCAGTTACGTTCTAGCGCCATACAATGAGCAGTTCTTC
TRBJ2-7 . TRBV2 TRBD2 CAGAGTYEQYF TGTGCCGGAGCGGGGACCTACGAGCAGTACTTC
TRBJ1-5 few TRBV10-3 . CAISDGGLVQPQHF TGTGCCATCAGTGACGGGGGTTTGGTTCAGCCCCAGCATTTT
TRBJ2-7 few TRBV6-1 TRBD1 CATYSGTGLGYEQYF TGTGCCACCTACTCCGGGACAGGGTTGGGTTACGAGCAGTACTTC
TRBJ1-3 once TRBV5-4 . CASSFWAASGNTIYF TGTGCCAGCAGCTTTTGGGCAGCCTCCGGAAACACCATATATTTT
TRBJ2-7 . TRBV19 TRBD2 CASSTWTSGSYEQYF TGTGCCAGTAGTACCTGGACTAGCGGGAGCTACGAGCAGTACTTC
TRBJ1-5 . TRBV18 . CASSPRVTSNQPQHF TGTGCCAGCTCACCCCGGGTAACTAGCAATCAGCCCCAGCATTTT
TRBJ1-5 . TRBV28 . CASSFIGVWQPQHF TGTGCCAGCAGTTTCATCGGGGTATGGCAGCCCCAGCATTTT
TRBJ1-2 . TRBV6-5 . CASSYSNPLAGGYTF TGTGCCAGCAGTTACTCAAACCCCCTCGCGGGTGGCTACACCTTC
TRBJ1-4 . TRBV2 . CASSPAGLGGEKLFF TGTGCCAGCAGCCCCGCAGGGCTCGGCGGTGAAAAACTGTTTTTT
TRBJ2-7 . TRBV5-6 TRBD2 CASSLAQGREGLYEQYF TGTGCCAGCAGCTTGGCCCAGGGGCGGGAGGGCCTCTACGAGCAGTACTTC
TRBJ2-5 . TRBV4-1 . CASSQAGVETQYF TGCGCCAGCAGCCAAGCAGGGGTAGAGACCCAGTACTTC
TRBJ1-4 once TRBV28 . CASSLVIQGLRRTNEKLFF TGTGCCAGCAGTTTGGTGATCCAGGGACTCCGGAGGACTAATGAAAAACTGTTTTTT
TRBJ1-4 . TRBV28 TRBD1 CASSLVPGQGGEKLFF TGTGCCAGCAGTCTAGTGCCGGGACAGGGGGGCGAAAAACTGTTTTTT
TRBJ2-7 . TRBV27 TRBD1 CASSHRGDREQYF TGTGCCAGCAGTCACAGGGGGGATAGGGAGCAGTACTTC
TRBJ1-1 . TRBV12-5 . CASALGQNTEAFF TGTGCTAGTGCCCTCGGACAGAACACTGAAGCTTTCTTT
TRBJ1-2 . TRBV10-3 . CAISDRQRDGYTF TGTGCCATCAGTGATCGGCAGAGGGATGGCTACACCTTC
TRBJ1-1 once TRBV4-1 . CASSHLKSTGNTEAFF TGCGCCAGCAGCCACCTCAAATCGACGGGAAACACTGAAGCTTTCTTT
TRBJ2-7 . TRBV10-3 TRBD1 CAISEWSGGNSYEQYF TGTGCCATCAGTGAGTGGTCAGGGGGTAACTCCTACGAGCAGTACTTC
TRBJ2-3 . TRBV2 TRBD1 CATTLRPGGGTDTQYF TGTGCCACCACCCTCCGACCAGGGGGTGGCACAGATACGCAGTATTTT
TRBJ2-4 . TRBV6-4 . CASSEGGSLSNIQYF TGTGCCAGCAGTGAGGGGGGATCCCTCTCAAACATTCAGTACTTC
TRBJ2-2 few TRBV28 . CASSLGQWELFF TGTGCCAGCAGTTTAGGTCAGTGGGAGCTGTTTTTT
TRBJ2-1 few TRBV4-1 TRBD2 CASSQVLGGEQFF TGCGCCAGCAGCCAAGTTTTGGGAGGGGAGCAGTTCTTC
TRBJ2-7 . TRBV6-4 . CASSDSMGGLRTYEQYF TGTGCCAGCAGTGACTCGATGGGTGGACTGCGCACCTACGAGCAGTACTTC
TRBJ2-1 . TRBV5-1 TRBD1 CASSDTTAGGYNEQFF TGCGCCAGCAGCGATACGACGGCAGGGGGCTACAATGAGCAGTTCTTC
TRBJ2-6 few TRBV10-3 TRBD1 CAISEERTGASGANVLTF TGTGCCATCAGTGAGGAGAGGACAGGGGCTTCTGGGGCCAACGTCCTGACTTTC
TRBJ2-5 . TRBV27 TRBD2 CASSLSSGRVQETQYF TGTGCCAGCAGTTTATCTAGCGGGAGGGTACAAGAGACCCAGTACTTC
TRBJ2-1 . TRBV20-1 . CSAGSGPRQFF TGCAGTGCTGGGAGCGGGCCACGGCAGTTCTTC
TRBJ2-7 . TRBV11-1 . CASQGLTSYEQYF TGTGCCAGTCAGGGGCTGACTTCCTACGAGCAGTACTTC
TRBJ1-4 . TRBV10-1 . CASSMTGPNEKLFF TGCGCCAGCAGTATGACAGGCCCAAATGAAAAACTGTTTTTT
TRBJ2-7 . TRBV6-6 . CASSRDRYEQYF TGTGCCAGCAGCCGCGACAGGTACGAGCAGTACTTC
TRBJ2-7 . TRBV30 . CAWSATRHEQYF TGTGCCTGGAGTGCGACTCGACACGAGCAGTACTTC
TRBJ2-2 . TRBV7-9 TRBD1 CASSWRDRGPNTGELFF TGTGCCAGCAGCTGGAGAGACAGGGGACCGAACACCGGGGAGCTGTTTTTT
TRBJ2-3 . TRBV2 . CASTRRADTQYF TGTGCCAGCACGCGAAGAGCAGATACGCAGTATTTT